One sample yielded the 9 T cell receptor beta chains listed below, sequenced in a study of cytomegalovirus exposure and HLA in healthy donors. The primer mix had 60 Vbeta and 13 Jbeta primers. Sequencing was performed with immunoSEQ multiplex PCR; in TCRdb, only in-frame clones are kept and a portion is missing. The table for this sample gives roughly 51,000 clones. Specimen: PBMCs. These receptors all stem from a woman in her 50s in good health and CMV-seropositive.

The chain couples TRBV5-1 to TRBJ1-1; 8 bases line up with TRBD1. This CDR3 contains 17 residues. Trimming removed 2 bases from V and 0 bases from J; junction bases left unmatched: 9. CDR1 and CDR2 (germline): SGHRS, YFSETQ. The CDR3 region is CASSFRGQGDMNTEAFF. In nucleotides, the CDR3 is TGCGCCAGCAGCTTCAGGGGGCAGGGAGATATGAACACTGAAGCTTTCTTT.

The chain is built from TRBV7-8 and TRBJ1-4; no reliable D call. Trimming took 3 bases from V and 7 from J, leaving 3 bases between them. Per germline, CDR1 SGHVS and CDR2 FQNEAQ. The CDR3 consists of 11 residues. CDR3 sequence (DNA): TGTGCCAGCAGCTTCGGTGAAAAACTGTTTTTT. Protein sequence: CASSFGEKLFF.

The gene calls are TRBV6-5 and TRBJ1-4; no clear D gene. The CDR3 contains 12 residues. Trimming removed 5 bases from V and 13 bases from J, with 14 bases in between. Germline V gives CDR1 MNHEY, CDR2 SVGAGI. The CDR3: CASSTRLGVLFF. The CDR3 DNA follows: TGTGCCAGCAGTACACGACTCGGAGTACTGTTTTTT.

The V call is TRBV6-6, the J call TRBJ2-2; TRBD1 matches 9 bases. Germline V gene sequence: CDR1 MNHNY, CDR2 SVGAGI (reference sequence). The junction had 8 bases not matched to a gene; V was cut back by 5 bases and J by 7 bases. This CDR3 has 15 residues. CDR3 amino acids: CASSAQGALGGELFF. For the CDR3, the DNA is TGTGCCAGCAGTGCACAGGGGGCGCTCGGCGGGGAGCTGTTTTTT.

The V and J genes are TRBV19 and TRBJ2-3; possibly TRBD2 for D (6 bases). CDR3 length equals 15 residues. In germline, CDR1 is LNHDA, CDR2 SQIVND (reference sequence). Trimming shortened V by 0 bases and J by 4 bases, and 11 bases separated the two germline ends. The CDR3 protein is CASSIDAPGADTQYF. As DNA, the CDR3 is TGTGCCAGTAGTATAGATGCCCCGGGGGCAGATACGCAGTATTTT.

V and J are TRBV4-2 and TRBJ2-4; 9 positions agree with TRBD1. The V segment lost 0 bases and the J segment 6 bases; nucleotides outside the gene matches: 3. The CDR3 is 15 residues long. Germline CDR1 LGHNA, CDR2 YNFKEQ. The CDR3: CASSQDRGQGNIQYF. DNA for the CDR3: TGTGCCAGCAGCCAAGATAGGGGACAGGGAAACATTCAGTACTTC.

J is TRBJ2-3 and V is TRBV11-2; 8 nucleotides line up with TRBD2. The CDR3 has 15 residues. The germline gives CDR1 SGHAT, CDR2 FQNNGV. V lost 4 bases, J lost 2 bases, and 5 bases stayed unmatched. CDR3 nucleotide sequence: TGTGCCAGCAGCTCCAATAGCGGGACCACAGATACGCAGTATTTT. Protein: CASSSNSGTTDTQYF.

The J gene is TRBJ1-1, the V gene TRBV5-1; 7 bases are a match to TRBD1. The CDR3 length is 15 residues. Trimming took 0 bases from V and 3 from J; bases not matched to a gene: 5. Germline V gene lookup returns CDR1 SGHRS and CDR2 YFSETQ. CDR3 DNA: TGCGCCAGCAGCTTGGAAGCAGGGGGATACACTGAAGCTTTCTTT. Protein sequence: CASSLEAGGYTEAFF.

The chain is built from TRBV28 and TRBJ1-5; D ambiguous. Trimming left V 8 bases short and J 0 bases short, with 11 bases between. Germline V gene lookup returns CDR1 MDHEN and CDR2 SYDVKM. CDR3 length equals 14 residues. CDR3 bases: TGTGCCAGCGTGGAGGGATATAGCAATCAGCCCCAGCATTTT. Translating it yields CASVEGYSNQPQHF.